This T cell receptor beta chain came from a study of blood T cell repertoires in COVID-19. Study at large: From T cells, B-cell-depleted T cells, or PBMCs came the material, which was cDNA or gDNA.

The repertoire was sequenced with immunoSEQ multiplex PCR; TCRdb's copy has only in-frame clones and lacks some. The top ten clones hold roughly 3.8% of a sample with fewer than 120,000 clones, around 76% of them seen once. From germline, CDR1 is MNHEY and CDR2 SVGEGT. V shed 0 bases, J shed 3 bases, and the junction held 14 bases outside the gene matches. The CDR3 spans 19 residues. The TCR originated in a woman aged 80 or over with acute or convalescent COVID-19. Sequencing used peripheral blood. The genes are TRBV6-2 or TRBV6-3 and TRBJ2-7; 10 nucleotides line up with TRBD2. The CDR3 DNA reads TGTGCCAGCAGTTACTCGGGGGTGCTAGCGGGGGCGACCTACTACGAGCAGTACTTC. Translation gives CASSYSGVLAGATYYEQYF.